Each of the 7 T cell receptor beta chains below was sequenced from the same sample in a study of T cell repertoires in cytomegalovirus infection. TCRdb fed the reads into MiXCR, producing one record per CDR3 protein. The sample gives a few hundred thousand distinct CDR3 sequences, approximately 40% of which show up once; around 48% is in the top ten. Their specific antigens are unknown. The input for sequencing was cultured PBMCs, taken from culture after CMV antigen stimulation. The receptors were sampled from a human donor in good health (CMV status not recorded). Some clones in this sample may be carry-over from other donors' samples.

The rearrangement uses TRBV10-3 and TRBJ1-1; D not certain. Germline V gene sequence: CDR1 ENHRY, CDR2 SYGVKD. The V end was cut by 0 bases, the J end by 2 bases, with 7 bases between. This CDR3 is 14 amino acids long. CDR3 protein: CAISESGINTEAFF. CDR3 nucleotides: TGTGCCATCAGTGAGTCTGGCATAAACACTGAAGCTTTCTTT.

CDR3 DNA: TGTGCCACCAGCAGAGATTCTGGACTAGCGGGAGGGGCCACAGATACGCAGTATTTT. Amino acid sequence: CATSRDSGLAGGATDTQYF. The chain employs TRBV15 and TRBJ2-3; 15 bases match TRBD2. Germline values: CDR1 LNHNV, CDR2 YYDKDF (reference sequence). V dropped 0 bases and J dropped 2; count of bases not matched to a gene: 6. This CDR3 contains 19 residues.

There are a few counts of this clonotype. The CDR3 coding sequence is TGTGCCAGCAGTTCGGCAGGGTGGGCCAATGAGCAGTTCTTC. Translated, it gives CASSSAGWANEQFF. V and J are TRBV12-3 or TRBV12-4 and TRBJ2-1; weak D call: TRBD1 (5 bases). Trimming took 4 bases from V and 6 from J, leaving 13 bases between them. This CDR3 spans 14 amino acids.

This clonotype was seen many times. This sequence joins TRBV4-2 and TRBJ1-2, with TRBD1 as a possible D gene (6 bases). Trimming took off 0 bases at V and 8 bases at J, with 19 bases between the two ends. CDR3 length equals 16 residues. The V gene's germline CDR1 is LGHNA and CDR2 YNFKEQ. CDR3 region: CASSQDKAGVVGGYTF. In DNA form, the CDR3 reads TGTGCCAGCAGCCAAGATAAAGCAGGGGTAGTGGGCGGCTACACCTTC.

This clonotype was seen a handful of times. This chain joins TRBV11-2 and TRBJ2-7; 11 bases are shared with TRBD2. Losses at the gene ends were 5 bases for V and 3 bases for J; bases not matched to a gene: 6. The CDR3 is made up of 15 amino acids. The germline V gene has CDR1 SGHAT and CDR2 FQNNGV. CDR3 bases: TGTGCCAGCAGCCCTGGGGGACTAGCGGTCTACGAGCAGTACTTC. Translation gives CASSPGGLAVYEQYF. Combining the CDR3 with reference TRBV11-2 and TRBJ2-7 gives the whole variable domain EAGVAQSPRYKIIEKRQSVAFWCNPISGHATLYWYQQILGQGPKLLIQFQNNGVVDDSQLPKDRFSAERLKGVDSTLKIQPAKLEDSAVYLCASSPGGLAVYEQYFGPGTRLTVT.

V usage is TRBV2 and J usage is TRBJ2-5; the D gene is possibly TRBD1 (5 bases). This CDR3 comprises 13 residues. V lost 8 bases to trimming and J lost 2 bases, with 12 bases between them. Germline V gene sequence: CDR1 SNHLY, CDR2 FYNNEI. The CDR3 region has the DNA TGTGCCAGCGGGGCCCAGAGACAAGAGACCCAGTACTTC. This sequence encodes CASGAQRQETQYF.

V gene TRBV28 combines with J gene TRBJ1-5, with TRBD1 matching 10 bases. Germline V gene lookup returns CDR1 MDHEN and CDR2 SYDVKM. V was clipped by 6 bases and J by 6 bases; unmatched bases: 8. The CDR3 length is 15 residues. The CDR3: CASSPGTGVVQPQHF. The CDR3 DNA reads TGTGCCAGCAGCCCCGGGACAGGGGTTGTTCAGCCCCAGCATTTT. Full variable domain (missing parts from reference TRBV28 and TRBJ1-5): DVKVTQSSRYLVKRTGEKVFLECVQDMDHENMFWYRQDPGLGLRLIYFSYDVKMKEKGDIPEGYSVSREKKERFSLILESASTNQTSMYLCASSPGTGVVQPQHFGDGTRLSIL.